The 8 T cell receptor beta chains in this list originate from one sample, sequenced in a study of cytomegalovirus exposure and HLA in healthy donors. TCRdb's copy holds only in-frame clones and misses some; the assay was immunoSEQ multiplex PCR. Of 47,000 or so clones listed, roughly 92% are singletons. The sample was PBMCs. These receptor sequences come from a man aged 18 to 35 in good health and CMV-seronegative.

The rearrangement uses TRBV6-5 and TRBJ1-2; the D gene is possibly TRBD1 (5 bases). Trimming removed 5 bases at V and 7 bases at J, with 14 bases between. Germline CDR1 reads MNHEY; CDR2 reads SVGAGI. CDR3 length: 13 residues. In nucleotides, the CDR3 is TGTGCCAGCAGTCCGGCCGGGGGTACTGGCTACACCTTC. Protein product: CASSPAGGTGYTF.

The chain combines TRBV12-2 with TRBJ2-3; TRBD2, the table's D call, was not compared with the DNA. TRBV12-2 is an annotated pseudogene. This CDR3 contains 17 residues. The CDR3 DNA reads TGTGCAAGTCGCTCCCGGACTAGCGGGGGGTGCACAGATACGCAGTATTTT. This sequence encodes CASRSRTSGGCTDTQYF.

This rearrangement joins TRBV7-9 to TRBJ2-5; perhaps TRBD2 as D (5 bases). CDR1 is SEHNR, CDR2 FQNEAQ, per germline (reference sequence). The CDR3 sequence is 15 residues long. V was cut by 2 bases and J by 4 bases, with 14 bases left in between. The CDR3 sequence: CASSLRLGGRETQYF. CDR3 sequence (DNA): TGTGCCAGCAGCTTACGCCTAGGAGGTCGAGAGACCCAGTACTTC.

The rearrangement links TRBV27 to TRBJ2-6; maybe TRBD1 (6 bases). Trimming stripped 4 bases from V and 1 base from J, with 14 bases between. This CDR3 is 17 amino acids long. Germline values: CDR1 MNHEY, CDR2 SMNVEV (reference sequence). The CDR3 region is CASSSLQGSSGANVLTF. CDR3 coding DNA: TGTGCCAGCAGTTCCTTACAGGGTTCGTCTGGGGCCAACGTCCTGACTTTC.

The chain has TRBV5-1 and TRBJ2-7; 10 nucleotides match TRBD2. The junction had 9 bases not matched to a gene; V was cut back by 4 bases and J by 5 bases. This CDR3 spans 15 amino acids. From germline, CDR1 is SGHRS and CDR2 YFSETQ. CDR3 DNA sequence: TGCGCCAGCAGCCCGGGACTAGCGATCCCCGACGAGCAGTACTTC. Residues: CASSPGLAIPDEQYF.

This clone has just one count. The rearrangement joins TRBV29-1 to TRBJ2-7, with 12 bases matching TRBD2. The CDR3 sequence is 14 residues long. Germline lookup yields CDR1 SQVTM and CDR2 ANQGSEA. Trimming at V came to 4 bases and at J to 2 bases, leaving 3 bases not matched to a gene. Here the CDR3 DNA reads TGCAGCGTTGCGCTAGCGGGAGGGCCCTACGAGCAGTACTTC. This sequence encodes CSVALAGGPYEQYF.

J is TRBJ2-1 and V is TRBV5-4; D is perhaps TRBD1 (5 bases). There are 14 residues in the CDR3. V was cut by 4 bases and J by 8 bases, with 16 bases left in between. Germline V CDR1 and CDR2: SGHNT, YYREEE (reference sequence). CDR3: CASSPGLGWDEQFF. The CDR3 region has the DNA TGTGCCAGCAGCCCAGGGTTGGGATGGGATGAGCAGTTCTTC.

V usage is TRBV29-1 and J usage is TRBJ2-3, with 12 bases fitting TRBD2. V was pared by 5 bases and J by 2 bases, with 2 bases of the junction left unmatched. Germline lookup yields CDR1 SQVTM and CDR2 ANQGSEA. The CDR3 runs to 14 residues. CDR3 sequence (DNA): TGCAGCGTTTCTAGCGGGAGGGACACAGATACGCAGTATTTT. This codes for CSVSSGRDTDTQYF.